This T cell receptor beta chain stems from a study of T cells in Graves' hyperthyroidism and ophthalmopathy. General study results and limits: Most thyroid-expanded clonotypes above 0.001 were also found in blood.

Every diagnosis used clinical symptoms, serum thyroxine and TRAb, thyroid ultrasound and orbital computed tomography. This clonotype has ten or more counts. Its antigen is not known. CDR1 is SGHNT, CDR2 YENEEA, per germline. This CDR3 has 16 residues. Trimming cost V 3 bases and J 1 base; bases outside gene matches: 6. Amplified regions were TCR beta CDR3 sequences from RNA transcripts. When the TCR CDR3 underwent first-round RT-PCR, the HTBI primer set was used. In TCRdb, the multiplex PCR reads were re-called with MiXCR into one record per CDR3 protein. The repertoire holds more than 600,000 distinct CDR3 sequences, with around 15% as singletons.

The sequence was collected from a man in his late teens or twenties with Graves' hyperthyroidism. Sequencing used blood. J is TRBJ2-5 and V is TRBV11-3; 9 bases line up with TRBD2. CDR3 amino acids: CASSFRTSALQETQYF. The CDR3 DNA reads as TGTGCCAGCAGCTTTAGGACTAGCGCCCTCCAAGAGACCCAGTACTTC.